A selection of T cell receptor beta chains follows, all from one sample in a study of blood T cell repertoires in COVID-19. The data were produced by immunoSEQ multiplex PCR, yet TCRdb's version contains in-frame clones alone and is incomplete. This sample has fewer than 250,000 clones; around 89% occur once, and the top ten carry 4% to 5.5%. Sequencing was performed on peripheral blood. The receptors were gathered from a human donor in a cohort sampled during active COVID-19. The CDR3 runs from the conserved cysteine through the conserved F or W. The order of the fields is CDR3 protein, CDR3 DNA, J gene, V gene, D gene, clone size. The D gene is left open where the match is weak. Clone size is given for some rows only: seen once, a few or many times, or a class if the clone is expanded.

cdr3_aa: CSLDRGYGYTF; cdr3_nt: TGCAGCCTCGACAGGGGCTATGGCTACACCTTC; j_call: TRBJ1-2; v_call: TRBV20-1; d_call: TRBD1; clone_size: -
cdr3_aa: CAWSVRQNTEAFF; cdr3_nt: TGTGCCTGGAGTGTGAGACAGAACACTGAAGCTTTCTTT; j_call: TRBJ1-1; v_call: TRBV30; d_call: -; clone_size: -
cdr3_aa: CASSPTSGSYEQYF; cdr3_nt: TGTGCCAGCAGCCCGACTAGCGGGAGTTACGAGCAGTACTTC; j_call: TRBJ2-7; v_call: TRBV7-8; d_call: TRBD2; clone_size: -
cdr3_aa: CASLPSGTGRYGYTF; cdr3_nt: TGTGCCAGTCTCCCATCCGGGACAGGGAGGTATGGCTACACCTTC; j_call: TRBJ1-2; v_call: TRBV6-5; d_call: TRBD1; clone_size: -
cdr3_aa: CASSLAGGLAGVREQYF; cdr3_nt: TGCGCCAGCAGCTTGGCCGGGGGACTAGCGGGAGTAAGAGAGCAGTACTTC; j_call: TRBJ2-7; v_call: TRBV5-1; d_call: TRBD2; clone_size: -
cdr3_aa: CASSLGSSRSGGYTF; cdr3_nt: TGTGCCAGCAGCTTAGGATCATCCAGGTCCGGAGGCTACACCTTC; j_call: TRBJ1-2; v_call: TRBV7-8; d_call: -; clone_size: few
cdr3_aa: CASSIDLTGATYEQYF; cdr3_nt: TGTGCCAGTAGTATAGATCTGACAGGGGCAACCTACGAGCAGTACTTC; j_call: TRBJ2-7; v_call: TRBV19; d_call: TRBD1; clone_size: -
cdr3_aa: CASSANRGLIRSPLHF; cdr3_nt: TGTGCCAGCAGCGCCAACAGGGGATTGATACGTTCACCCCTCCACTTT; j_call: TRBJ1-6; v_call: TRBV7-2; d_call: TRBD1; clone_size: few
cdr3_aa: CASSKGQINTGELFF; cdr3_nt: TGTGCCAGCAGCAAGGGACAGATAAACACCGGGGAGCTGTTTTTT; j_call: TRBJ2-2; v_call: TRBV5-4; d_call: TRBD1; clone_size: -
cdr3_aa: CASSIPGITGELFF; cdr3_nt: TGTGCCAGTAGTATTCCAGGGATCACCGGGGAGCTGTTTTTT; j_call: TRBJ2-2; v_call: TRBV19; d_call: -; clone_size: -
cdr3_aa: CASSRPLAAWNEQFF; cdr3_nt: TGTGCCAGCAGCCGGCCTTTGGCGGCGTGGAATGAGCAGTTCTTC; j_call: TRBJ2-1; v_call: TRBV3-1/TRBV3-2; d_call: -; clone_size: -
cdr3_aa: CASSEDRGRNYEQYF; cdr3_nt: TGCGCCAGCAGTGAAGACAGGGGGCGAAACTACGAGCAGTACTTC; j_call: TRBJ2-7; v_call: TRBV10-2; d_call: TRBD1; clone_size: -
cdr3_aa: CAWTLGTGSNYEQYF; cdr3_nt: TGTGCCTGGACCCTCGGGACAGGGAGTAACTACGAGCAGTACTTC; j_call: TRBJ2-7; v_call: TRBV30; d_call: TRBD1; clone_size: -
cdr3_aa: CASRSRGGSGNTIYF; cdr3_nt: TGTGCCAGCAGGAGTCGCGGGGGCTCTGGAAACACCATATATTTT; j_call: TRBJ1-3; v_call: TRBV3-1/TRBV3-2; d_call: -; clone_size: -
cdr3_aa: CASSYSDGDTQYF; cdr3_nt: TGTGCCAGCAGTTACTCCGACGGGGATACGCAGTATTTT; j_call: TRBJ2-3; v_call: TRBV6-5; d_call: -; clone_size: many
cdr3_aa: CASSLILRGDGYTF; cdr3_nt: TGTGCCAGCAGCTTAATACTCCGGGGAGACGGCTACACCTTC; j_call: TRBJ1-2; v_call: TRBV7-2; d_call: -; clone_size: -
cdr3_aa: CASSATGSNTGELFF; cdr3_nt: TGTGCCAGCAGCGCGACAGGTTCGAACACCGGGGAGCTGTTTTTT; j_call: TRBJ2-2; v_call: TRBV7-2; d_call: -; clone_size: few
cdr3_aa: CASSYQTTGGQNQPQHF; cdr3_nt: TGTGCCAGCAGTTACCAGACGACAGGGGGCCAGAATCAGCCCCAGCATTTT; j_call: TRBJ1-5; v_call: TRBV6-2/TRBV6-3; d_call: TRBD1; clone_size: -
cdr3_aa: CASSQDRPGGMTEAFF; cdr3_nt: TGTGCCAGCAGCCAGGACAGACCGGGGGGGATGACTGAAGCTTTCTTT; j_call: TRBJ1-1; v_call: TRBV7-9; d_call: -; clone_size: -
cdr3_aa: CASSEAQGRGRGSPLHF; cdr3_nt: TGTGCCAGCAGTGAAGCGCAGGGCAGGGGGCGCGGGTCACCCCTCCACTTT; j_call: TRBJ1-6; v_call: TRBV6-1; d_call: TRBD1; clone_size: once
cdr3_aa: CASSQVFGGRASSGANVLTF; cdr3_nt: TGCGCCAGCAGCCAAGTTTTTGGTGGCAGGGCCTCCTCTGGGGCCAACGTCCTGACTTTC; j_call: TRBJ2-6; v_call: TRBV4-1; d_call: -; clone_size: -
cdr3_aa: CASSSGQGGYGYTF; cdr3_nt: TGTGCCAGCAGCTCCGGACAGGGTGGCTATGGCTACACCTTC; j_call: TRBJ1-2; v_call: TRBV7-2; d_call: TRBD1; clone_size: once
cdr3_aa: CASSFRALIQETQYF; cdr3_nt: TGTGCCAGCAGCTTTAGAGCTCTTATCCAAGAGACCCAGTACTTC; j_call: TRBJ2-5; v_call: TRBV11-2; d_call: -; clone_size: -
cdr3_aa: CSGLKGGATEAFF; cdr3_nt: TGCAGCGGCCTGAAAGGGGGGGCCACTGAAGCTTTCTTT; j_call: TRBJ1-1; v_call: TRBV29-1; d_call: -; clone_size: -
cdr3_aa: CASSPGTGNNEQYF; cdr3_nt: TGTGCCAGCAGCCCCGGGACAGGGAATAACGAGCAGTACTTC; j_call: TRBJ2-7; v_call: TRBV3-1/TRBV3-2; d_call: TRBD1; clone_size: -
cdr3_aa: CASSQPLAGGYEQYF; cdr3_nt: TGTGCCAGCAGCCAACCACTAGCGGGGGGCTACGAGCAGTACTTC; j_call: TRBJ2-7; v_call: TRBV3-1/TRBV3-2; d_call: TRBD2; clone_size: -
cdr3_aa: CASSLTSGGAGETQYF; cdr3_nt: TGTGCCAGCAGCTTGACTAGCGGGGGGGCAGGGGAGACCCAGTACTTC; j_call: TRBJ2-5; v_call: TRBV5-4; d_call: TRBD2; clone_size: -
cdr3_aa: CASSLAGVANEKLFF; cdr3_nt: TGCGCCAGCAGCTTAGCGGGGGTGGCGAATGAAAAACTGTTTTTT; j_call: TRBJ1-4; v_call: TRBV4-1; d_call: -; clone_size: -
cdr3_aa: CASSLDPSGSYNEQFF; cdr3_nt: TGTGCCAGCAGTTTAGACCCTAGTGGCTCCTACAATGAGCAGTTCTTC; j_call: TRBJ2-1; v_call: TRBV27; d_call: -; clone_size: -
cdr3_aa: CASSRGETQYF; cdr3_nt: TGTGCCAGCAGCCGCGGTGAGACCCAGTACTTC; j_call: TRBJ2-5; v_call: TRBV7-2; d_call: -; clone_size: -
cdr3_aa: CASSSDRYINYGYTF; cdr3_nt: TGTGCCAGCAGCTCCGACAGGTATATCAACTATGGCTACACCTTC; j_call: TRBJ1-2; v_call: TRBV7-9; d_call: -; clone_size: -
cdr3_aa: CASTRGLSNYGYTF; cdr3_nt: TGTGCCAGCACTAGAGGACTTAGTAACTATGGCTACACCTTC; j_call: TRBJ1-2; v_call: TRBV2; d_call: -; clone_size: few
cdr3_aa: CASSSGVTSPLHF; cdr3_nt: TGTGCCAGCAGCTCAGGGGTGACTTCACCCCTCCACTTT; j_call: TRBJ1-6; v_call: TRBV7-9; d_call: -; clone_size: -
cdr3_aa: CASGTATNEKLFF; cdr3_nt: TGTGCCAGCGGGACAGCAACTAATGAAAAACTGTTTTTT; j_call: TRBJ1-4; v_call: TRBV5-6; d_call: TRBD1; clone_size: few
cdr3_aa: CASSLIGRGHYEQYF; cdr3_nt: TGTGCCAGCAGCTTGATAGGCAGGGGTCACTACGAGCAGTACTTC; j_call: TRBJ2-7; v_call: TRBV7-8; d_call: -; clone_size: -
cdr3_aa: CASSQVRQGPLVYEQYF; cdr3_nt: TGCGCCAGCAGCCAAGTGCGACAGGGCCCGTTGGTCTACGAGCAGTACTTC; j_call: TRBJ2-7; v_call: TRBV4-1; d_call: TRBD1; clone_size: once
cdr3_aa: CASSQEAGAVYEQFF; cdr3_nt: TGCGCCAGCAGCCAAGAGGCGGGGGCGGTGTATGAGCAGTTCTTC; j_call: TRBJ2-1; v_call: TRBV4-3; d_call: -; clone_size: once